This T cell receptor (beta chain) was captured in a study of control samples from healthy donors and cancer patients. From germline, CDR1 is SEHNR and CDR2 FQNEAQ (reference sequence). CDR3 length equals 15 residues. The germline V and J ends were trimmed by 2 bases and 4 bases, with 14 bases remaining between them. The data were produced by immunoSEQ multiplex PCR, yet TCRdb's version contains in-frame clones alone and is incomplete. The data hold about 84,000 clones, with 91% observed a single time. The TCR was taken from a man in his fifties or sixties in good health. The specimen was blood. V usage is TRBV7-9 and J usage is TRBJ1-1, with D possibly matching TRBD1 (5 bases). CDR3: CASSLISGEGTEAFF. CDR3 DNA: TGTGCCAGCAGCTTAATTTCGGGGGAAGGCACTGAAGCTTTCTTT.